This passage covers 27 T cell receptor beta chains from one sample sequenced in a study of cytomegalovirus exposure and HLA in healthy donors. 13 Jbeta primers and 60 Vbeta primers were used for the PCR. Measured with immunoSEQ multiplex PCR; TCRdb has only the in-frame clones, and not every one. This sample has approximately 140,000 clones, with over 60% found just once. The sample was PBMCs. These TCRs come from a male donor in good health and CMV-seropositive.

The chain recombines TRBV5-1 with TRBJ1-3, with D tentatively TRBD1 (5 bases). V was clipped by 3 bases and J by 2 bases, with 21 bases between them. Germline values: CDR1 SGHRS, CDR2 YFSETQ. CDR3 length: 18 residues. CDR3 bases: TGCGCCAGCAGCTCCAGGCCGGGGGGGAACTCGCCTGGAAACACCATATATTTT. This sequence encodes CASSSRPGGNSPGNTIYF.

This clone was detected a few times. The chain combines TRBV25-1 with TRBJ2-7; 13 nucleotides match TRBD2. CDR1 MGHDK and CDR2 SYGVNS come from the germline V gene. Trimming at V came to 8 bases and at J to 3 bases, leaving 4 bases not matched to a gene. This CDR3 is 14 amino acids long. CDR3: CASGGLAGNYEQYF. The CDR3 region has the DNA TGTGCCAGCGGGGGACTAGCGGGGAACTACGAGCAGTACTTC.

This clone has only one observation. The chain combines TRBV28 with TRBJ1-1, with a possible D match to TRBD1 (6 bases). CDR3 size: 13 residues. CDR1 and CDR2 (germline): MDHEN, SYDVKM. With 7 bases removed from V and 4 bases from J, the gap between germline ends came to 13 bases. CDR3 loop: CASTTGTVTEAFF. CDR3 nucleotide sequence: TGTGCCAGCACTACAGGGACGGTCACTGAAGCTTTCTTT.

This clone was seen once. V usage is TRBV9 and J usage is TRBJ2-3, with D possibly being TRBD2 (5 bases). V lost 3 bases and J 12 bases, leaving 11 bases between the germline ends. Looked up from germline, CDR1 is SGDLS and CDR2 is YYNGEE. This CDR3 contains 11 residues. The CDR3 nucleotides read TGTGCCAGCAGCGACGACTACCGCCAGTATTTT. This sequence encodes CASSDDYRQYF.

As to this clone: Compared with germline, one end of the junction differs, possibly owing to a read error. The genes are TRBV4-2 and TRBJ2-1; 10 bases align to TRBD2. The CDR3 sequence is 15 residues long. Looked up from germline, CDR1 is LGHNA and CDR2 is YNFKEQ. CDR3 sequence (DNA): TGTGCCAGCAGCCTTGGACTAGCGGACTACAATGAGCAGCTCTTC. Its protein is CASSLGLADYNEQLF.

The chain employs TRBV25-1 and TRBJ2-7; D is possibly TRBD1 (6 bases). The V end was cut by 1 base, the J end by 4 bases, with 8 bases between. Germline V gives CDR1 MGHDK, CDR2 SYGVNS. The CDR3 is made up of 13 amino acids. CDR3 sequence reads: CASSEFQGYEQYF. CDR3 DNA sequence: TGTGCCAGCAGTGAATTCCAGGGGTACGAGCAGTACTTC.

J is TRBJ2-5 and V is TRBV7-8, with D possibly being TRBD1 (6 bases). The CDR3 has 14 amino acids. The V gene lost 5 bases and the J gene lost 5 bases, with 15 bases spanning the gap. From germline, CDR1 is SGHVS and CDR2 FQNEAQ. CDR3 nucleotides: TGTGCCAGCAGCCCTGGACAGTCCTGGGAGACCCAGTACTTC. Protein product: CASSPGQSWETQYF.

DNA for the CDR3: TGTGCCAGCAGCTCCTGGACTAGTAACAATGAGCAGTTCTTC. This codes for CASSSWTSNNEQFF. The chain carries TRBV11-3 and TRBJ2-1; 7 positions agree with TRBD2. The length of the CDR3 is 14 residues. Germline V gene lookup returns CDR1 SGHNT and CDR2 YENEEA. J gave up 5 bases and V 4 bases, and 5 bases lay outside the gene matches. The full variable domain, its missing parts supplied by reference TRBV11-3 and TRBJ2-1, is EAGVVQSPRYKIIEKKQPVAFWCNPISGHNTLYWYLQNLGQGPELLIRYENEEAVDDSQLPKDRFSAERLKGVDSTLKIQPAELGDSAVYLCASSSWTSNNEQFFGPGTRLTVL.

The CDR3 reads CAWSVLSGRLYEQYF. In DNA, the CDR3 is TGTGCCTGGAGTGTACTGAGCGGGAGATTGTACGAGCAGTACTTC. The chain carries TRBV30 and TRBJ2-7; 8 positions agree with TRBD2. V dropped 0 bases and J dropped 4; count of bases not matched to a gene: 8. In germline, CDR1 is GTSNPN, CDR2 SVGIG (reference sequence). This CDR3 spans 15 amino acids.

The chain links TRBV7-2 to TRBJ2-7; D may be TRBD1 (5 bases). Germline assignment: CDR1 SGHTA and CDR2 FQGNSA. The germline V and J ends were trimmed by 1 base and 5 bases, with 12 bases remaining between them. The CDR3 is 14 residues long. This CDR3 is CASSLGLSRDEQYF. CDR3 in DNA: TGTGCCAGCAGCTTAGGTCTATCCAGGGACGAGCAGTACTTC.

The chain uses TRBV6-5 and TRBJ2-3; the match to TRBD1 covers 9 bases. The V segment lost 3 bases and the J segment 3 bases; nucleotides outside the gene matches: 4. Germline V gives CDR1 MNHEY, CDR2 SVGAGI. The CDR3 covers 15 residues. In DNA, the CDR3 is TGTGCCAGCAGTTATGGGGGGACAGGGACAGATACGCAGTATTTT. It encodes CASSYGGTGTDTQYF.

The chain couples TRBV5-6 to TRBJ1-2; the match to TRBD1 covers 7 bases. Germline lookup yields CDR1 SGHDT and CDR2 YYEEEE. The V and J ends lost 6 bases and 1 base, in that order; junction bases with no gene match: 6. The CDR3 is made up of 14 amino acids. CDR3 in DNA: TGTGCCAGCACCCAGGGGGAGAATAACTATGGCTACACCTTC. Translation gives CASTQGENNYGYTF.

Regarding this clone: At one of its ends the junction is not consistent with the germline gene, which may arise from a read error. The chain couples TRBV6-5 to TRBJ1-2, with 9 bases that match TRBD1. This CDR3 is 16 amino acids long. CDR1 is MNHEY, CDR2 SVGAGI, per germline. The DNA for the CDR3 is TGTGCCAGCAGTTACTCGGTGACAGGGGGTAAATATGGCTACCCCTTC. Residues: CASSYSVTGGKYGYPF.

This clone was detected once. The chain employs TRBV27 and TRBJ2-7, with a possible D match to TRBD1 (6 bases). The CDR3 extends over 15 amino acids. CDR1 is MNHEY and CDR2 is SMNVEV in the germline V gene (reference sequence). With 8 bases removed from V and 2 bases from J, the gap between germline ends came to 19 bases. Here the CDR3 DNA reads TGTGCCAGCGGCCCCCAGGGGACATCCCCCTACGAGCAGTACTTC. Its translation is CASGPQGTSPYEQYF.

The count of this clone is one. The CDR3 spells CASSSSGTGVPDTQYF. The DNA for the CDR3 is TGTGCCAGCAGCTCATCCGGGACAGGGGTACCAGATACGCAGTATTTT. V and J are TRBV5-4 and TRBJ2-3; 10 bases match TRBD1. The length of the CDR3 is 16 residues. Germline CDR1 is SGHNT and CDR2 is YYREEE (reference sequence). V was pared by 3 bases and J by 4 bases, with 8 bases of the junction left unmatched.

The chain combines TRBV9 with TRBJ2-2, with a possible D match to TRBD2 (5 bases). The V gene lost 0 bases and the J gene lost 4 bases, with 13 bases spanning the gap. Germline CDR1 reads SGDLS; CDR2 reads YYNGEE. The CDR3 is 16 residues long. CDR3 nucleotides: TGTGCCAGCAGCGTAGGGCCGGGGTCTGCCACCGGGGAGCTGTTTTTT. Translating it yields CASSVGPGSATGELFF.

The genes are TRBV2 and TRBJ1-5; D remains ambiguous. Trimming removed 8 bases from V and 0 bases from J, with 8 bases in between. This CDR3 has 13 residues. The germline V gene has CDR1 SNHLY and CDR2 FYNNEI. CDR3 protein: CASRLDSNQPQHF. In DNA, the CDR3 is TGTGCCAGCCGACTAGATAGCAATCAGCCCCAGCATTTT.

This clone has just a few counts. The CDR3 spells CASSLASGGYNEQFF. The CDR3 DNA is TGTGCCAGCAGCTTAGCTAGCGGGGGCTACAATGAGCAGTTCTTC. The chain joins TRBV7-6 to TRBJ2-1; 9 positions match TRBD2. The CDR3 length is 15 residues. V shed 0 bases, J shed 3 bases, and the junction held 0 bases outside the gene matches. CDR1 SGHVS and CDR2 FNYEAQ come from the germline V gene.

This chain joins TRBV5-4 and TRBJ2-7, with D perhaps matching TRBD2 (6 bases). The CDR3 totals 12 residues. V lost 3 bases, J lost 4 bases, and 8 bases lay in between. CDR1 is SGHNT, CDR2 YYREEE, per germline (reference sequence). The CDR3 sequence is CASSWGEYEQYF. The CDR3 DNA reads TGTGCCAGCAGCTGGGGGGAGTACGAGCAGTACTTC. Drawing the rest from reference TRBV5-4 and TRBJ2-7, the complete variable domain is ETGVTQSPTHLIKTRGQQVTLRCSSQSGHNTVSWYQQALGQGPQFIFQYYREEENGRGNFPPRFSGLQFPNYSSELNVNALELDDSALYLCASSWGEYEQYFGPGTRLTVT.

J is TRBJ2-3 and V is TRBV27, with 8 bases matching TRBD2. J lost 2 bases, V lost 6 bases, and 19 bases had no gene match. Germline V gene data show CDR1 as MNHEY and CDR2 as SMNVEV (reference sequence). CDR3 size: 19 residues. The CDR3 loop reads CASRKKSFWGGRITDTQYF. In DNA, the CDR3 is TGTGCCAGCAGAAAAAAATCATTTTGGGGCGGGAGGATCACAGATACGCAGTATTTT.

This chain joins TRBV4-1 and TRBJ2-1, with D unresolved. The germline V gene encodes CDR1 MGHRA and CDR2 YSYEKL. V was pared by 3 bases and J by 10 bases, with 10 bases between. The CDR3 covers 12 residues. The CDR3, as DNA: TGCGCCAGCAGCCAGGGCATTGGCGAGCAGTTCTTC. This gives the protein CASSQGIGEQFF.

J is TRBJ2-5 and V is TRBV6-1, with 13 positions matching TRBD2. TRBJ2-7 matches the DNA end more closely, so the J call is doubtful. Germline values: CDR1 MNHNS, CDR2 SASEGT. The CDR3 runs 15 residues. In DNA, the CDR3 is TGTGCCAGCAGTAAACTAGCGGGAGGGTTATACGAGCAGTACTTC. It yields the protein CASSKLAGGLYEQYF.

This clone was seen a few times. This chain joins TRBV4-3 and TRBJ2-1; 11 bases line up with TRBD2. With V trimmed by 0 bases and J by 8 bases, 6 bases remained unmatched. Germline lookup yields CDR1 LGHNA and CDR2 YSLEER. The CDR3 length is 16 residues. The CDR3 region is CASSQEVTSGSHEQFF. CDR3 DNA sequence: TGCGCCAGCAGCCAAGAAGTAACTAGCGGGAGCCATGAGCAGTTCTTC.

V and J are TRBV4-2 and TRBJ1-2, with D perhaps TRBD1 (5 bases). This CDR3 has 14 residues. CDR1 and CDR2 from the germline V gene are LGHNA and YNFKEQ. V was cut by 1 base and J by 8 bases, with 14 bases left in between. CDR3 region: CASSQVGGAPGYTF. The DNA of the CDR3 is TGTGCCAGCAGCCAAGTGGGGGGTGCGCCCGGCTACACCTTC.

The CDR3 loop reads CASSQGPRQYF. The CDR3 DNA is TGTGCCAGCAGTCAGGGGCCTCGGCAGTACTTC. The chain links TRBV6-5 to TRBJ2-7, with a weak D call TRBD1 (6 bases). V dropped 5 bases and J dropped 9 bases, with 11 bases sitting between them. CDR1 is MNHEY and CDR2 is SVGAGI in the germline V gene. The CDR3 has 11 amino acids.

About this clone itself: At one end, the junction sequence differs from germline, possibly due to a read error. V is TRBV5-1 and J is TRBJ1-2, with a weak D call TRBD1 (5 bases). The CDR3 contains 15 residues. The germline CDR1 and CDR2 sequences are SGHRS and YFSETQ. The CDR3 DNA reads as TGCGCCAGCAGCTTGGGGGCAGGGTCTAACTATGGCTACCCCTTC. This codes for CASSLGAGSNYGYPF. Drawing the rest from reference TRBV5-1 and TRBJ1-2, the complete variable domain is KAGVTQTPRYLIKTRGQQVTLSCSPISGHRSVSWYQQTPGQGLQFLFEYFSETQRNKGNFPGRFSGRQFSNSRSEMNVSTLELGDSALYLCASSLGAGSNYGYPFGSGTRLTVV.

The chain uses TRBV6-6 and TRBJ1-6; D is unresolved. The CDR3 extends over 16 amino acids. Looked up from germline, CDR1 is MNHNY and CDR2 is SVGAGI (reference sequence). The V gene lost 0 bases and the J gene lost 5 bases, with 11 bases spanning the gap. The CDR3 region is CASSYSGQANNSPLHF. The DNA of the CDR3 is TGTGCCAGCAGTTACTCTGGGCAGGCTAATAATTCACCCCTCCACTTT.